Listed here are 13 T cell receptor beta chains from one sample, sequenced in a study of T cell responses to AZD1222 COVID-19 vaccine. Profiling relied on immunoSEQ multiplex PCR, and the TCRdb table lists in-frame clones only, not all of them. This sample has 200,000 or so clones, with 90% to 95% found just once. The specimen comprised peripheral blood, sampled on day 0 of AZD1222 vaccination. Receptor source: an adult in good health.

This chain connects TRBV28 to TRBJ2-7, with 10 bases matching TRBD2. Germline V gives CDR1 MDHEN, CDR2 SYDVKM. The J segment lost 2 bases and the V segment lost 5 bases, leaving 9 bases of the junction unmatched. The CDR3 covers 16 residues. The CDR3 region has the DNA TGTGCCAGCAGTCCGGTCCTGAGCGGGAGGGCCTACGAGCAGTACTTC. Amino acids: CASSPVLSGRAYEQYF.

The genes are TRBV4-1 and TRBJ2-3, with a tentative D call TRBD2 (7 bases). From germline, CDR1 is MGHRA and CDR2 YSYEKL. The length of the CDR3 is 18 residues. V shed 0 bases and J shed 0 bases, with 16 bases lying between them. The CDR3 DNA sequence: TGCGCCAGCAGCCAAGATTCCCGGGGGGCTCTGAGCACAGATACGCAGTATTTT. It encodes CASSQDSRGALSTDTQYF.

The chain combines TRBV19 with TRBJ2-2; D might be TRBD1 (6 bases). This CDR3 has 14 amino acids. V lost 6 bases and J 5 bases, leaving 13 bases between the germline ends. Germline values: CDR1 LNHDA, CDR2 SQIVND (reference sequence). Here the CDR3 reads CASSHRVRTGELFF. The CDR3 DNA follows: TGTGCCAGTAGCCACAGGGTCCGTACCGGGGAGCTGTTTTTT.

The V gene is TRBV14, the J gene TRBJ2-1; 7 bases fit TRBD2. Germline loops: CDR1 SGHDN, CDR2 FVKESK. CDR3 size: 14 residues. V trimming: 6 bases; J trimming: 7 bases; junction bases outside the gene matches: 9. This CDR3 is CASSGLEGTNEQFF. In nucleotides, the CDR3 is TGTGCCAGCAGTGGACTAGAGGGTACGAATGAGCAGTTCTTC. The full variable domain, in which reference TRBV14 and TRBJ2-1 provide the parts outside the CDR3, is EAGVTQFPSHSVIEKGQTVTLRCDPISGHDNLYWYRRVMGKEIKFLLHFVKESKQDESGMPNNRFLAERTGGTYSTLKVQPAELEDSGVYFCASSGLEGTNEQFFGPGTRLTVL.

This rearrangement joins TRBV6-5 to TRBJ1-2, with a tentative D call TRBD1 (5 bases). CDR3 length: 14 residues. Trimming left V 2 bases short and J 6 bases short, with 13 bases between. The germline V gene encodes CDR1 MNHEY and CDR2 SVGAGI. The CDR3 spells CASSYRQGPHGYTF. The CDR3 DNA is TGTGCCAGCAGTTACCGGCAGGGACCCCATGGCTACACCTTC.

This sequence joins TRBV27 and TRBJ2-7; D uncertain. CDR3 length equals 14 residues. V lost 0 bases and J 5 bases, leaving 11 bases between the germline ends. Germline CDR1 is MNHEY and CDR2 is SMNVEV (reference sequence). CDR3 DNA: TGTGCCAGCAGTTTATCTAGAGGTTCCCACGAGCAGTACTTC. Protein product: CASSLSRGSHEQYF.

The rearrangement links TRBV2 to TRBJ2-1; 9 positions agree with TRBD1. Germline V gene sequence: CDR1 SNHLY, CDR2 FYNNEI. The length of the CDR3 is 14 residues. After removal of 6 bases from V and 6 bases from J, the junction contained 6 bases not matched to a gene. The CDR3: CASSPGTGTNEQFF. In DNA form, the CDR3 reads TGTGCCAGCAGCCCCGGGACAGGGACCAATGAGCAGTTCTTC. Supplemented by reference TRBV2 and TRBJ2-1, the full variable domain reads EPEVTQTPSHQVTQMGQEVILRCVPISNHLYFYWYRQILGQKVEFLVSFYNNEISEKSEIFDDQFSVERPDGSNFTLKIRSTKLEDSAMYFCASSPGTGTNEQFFGPGTRLTVL.

The V call is TRBV9, the J call TRBJ2-1; 8 bases match TRBD2. CDR1 is SGDLS and CDR2 is YYNGEE in the germline V gene. V gave up 4 bases and J gave up 5 bases; unmatched junction bases: 8. The CDR3 is made up of 15 amino acids. In DNA, the CDR3 is TGTGCCAGCAGCCGCCGGACTAGCTCAAACAATGAGCAGTTCTTC. Protein product: CASSRRTSSNNEQFF.

The chain joins TRBV5-4 to TRBJ1-1; 7 nucleotides match TRBD1. The CDR3 has 15 residues. Germline V gene sequence: CDR1 SGHNT, CDR2 YYREEE (reference sequence). Trimming took 4 bases from V and 0 from J; bases not matched to a gene: 6. The CDR3 is CASSPLDRMNTEAFF. The CDR3 DNA follows: TGTGCCAGCAGCCCACTGGACAGGATGAACACTGAAGCTTTCTTT.

V and J are TRBV27 and TRBJ2-1, with 7 nucleotides matching TRBD1. V shed 6 bases, J shed 6 bases, and the junction held 17 bases outside the gene matches. The CDR3 length is 17 residues. Per the germline V gene, CDR1 is MNHEY and CDR2 is SMNVEV (reference sequence). CDR3 residues: CASSRNGRTGSINEQFF. For the CDR3, the DNA is TGTGCCAGCAGCAGGAATGGGCGGACAGGTTCGATCAATGAGCAGTTCTTC.

CDR3 sequence: CASSLRSGIADTQYF. CDR3 nucleotide sequence: TGTGCCAGCAGCTTAAGGAGCGGGATCGCAGATACGCAGTATTTT. This sequence joins TRBV7-2 and TRBJ2-3, with 7 positions matching TRBD2. Germline CDR1 is SGHTA and CDR2 is FQGNSA. This CDR3 is built from 15 residues. Trimming removed 2 bases from V and 4 bases from J; junction bases left unmatched: 6. Full variable domain (rest looked up from reference TRBV7-2 and TRBJ2-3): GAGVSQSPSNKVTEKGKDVELRCDPISGHTALYWYRQSLGQGLEFLIYFQGNSAPDKSGLPSDRFSAERTGGSVSTLTIQRTQQEDSAVYLCASSLRSGIADTQYFGPGTRLTVL.

The CDR3 loop reads CASSLGAGRPKTQYF. For the CDR3, the DNA is TGTGCCAGCAGCTTAGGAGCAGGGAGGCCTAAGACCCAGTACTTC. The chain couples TRBV7-9 to TRBJ2-5; D is possibly TRBD2 (6 bases). Germline values: CDR1 SEHNR, CDR2 FQNEAQ (reference sequence). V was shortened by 1 base and J by 6 bases, with 15 bases between the two germline ends. This CDR3 comprises 15 residues.

The rearrangement joins TRBV28 to TRBJ1-6; TRBD1 might be the D (5 bases). CDR1 and CDR2 from the germline V gene are MDHEN and SYDVKM. The V gene lost 6 bases and the J gene lost 9 bases, with 15 bases spanning the gap. CDR3 length: 14 amino acids. The CDR3 coding sequence is TGTGCCAGCAGCCCTGGGGGGTTTAGTTCACCCCTCCACTTT. Translated, it gives CASSPGGFSSPLHF.